This T cell receptor (beta chain) was captured by sequencing in a study of CXCR3-negative and CXCR3-positive naive CD8 T cells. Regarding the study as a whole: TRB CDR3s of CXCR3-positive naive cells were more hydrophobic than those of CXCR3-negative naive cells. Naive cells used TRBV-TRBJ genes in much the same way whether CXCR3-negative or CXCR3-positive; memory cells did not.

CDR3 length: 14 residues. The germline V gene has CDR1 DFQATT and CDR2 SNEGSKA (reference sequence). This clonotype registers medium-sized (0.01 to 0.1%) by frequency. Its specificity is not known. In preparing the TRB cDNA libraries, 5' RACE with UMI labels was used. TCRdb reworked the 5' RACE reads into one entry per CDR3 protein, no DNA. The listing contains about 5,500 distinct CDR3 sequences. The sequence derives from a human donor in good health. Some clones in this sample may be carry-over from other donors' samples. V usage is TRBV20-1 and J usage is TRBJ2-3; without DNA, the TCRdb call of TRBD1 cannot be checked. The specimen was naive CXCR3- CD8+ T cells from blood. Subset: CD45RO-CCR7+CD27+CD95- naive CD8+ T cells lacking CXCR3 (TNR3-). The CDR3 reads CSASTPRRGDTQYF.